Shown below are 32 T cell receptor beta chains from a single sample sequenced in a study of CD8 T cells in ankylosing spondylitis. One entry per CDR3 protein, called by TCRdb with MiXCR from the 5' RACE reads. The sample contains about 160,000 distinct CDR3 sequences, about 42% of which appear only once. The sequenced sample consisted of synovial fluid, either unsorted or a sorted T cell fraction (not recorded which). These receptors were obtained from a male donor with ankylosing spondylitis.

The J gene is TRBJ2-5, the V gene TRBV4-1; the match to TRBD1 covers 9 bases. The CDR3 totals 16 residues. Losses at the gene ends were 0 bases for V and 5 bases for J; bases not matched to a gene: 7. Germline values: CDR1 MGHRA, CDR2 YSYEKL. CDR3 amino acids: CASSQDWGDRDETQYF. The DNA for the CDR3 is TGCGCCAGCAGCCAAGATTGGGGGGACAGGGATGAGACCCAGTACTTC.

V and J are TRBV5-6 and TRBJ2-1, with D perhaps matching TRBD1 (6 bases). The length of the CDR3 is 14 residues. Trimming removed 0 bases at V and 6 bases at J, with 10 bases between. CDR1 and CDR2 from the germline V gene are SGHDT and YYEEEE. Here the CDR3 reads CASSLEQGFNEQFF. In DNA, the CDR3 is TGTGCCAGCAGCTTGGAACAGGGTTTCAATGAGCAGTTCTTC.

J is TRBJ2-5 and V is TRBV20-1, with D possibly TRBD1 on 6 matching bases. Germline CDR1 reads DFQATT; CDR2 reads SNEGSKA (reference sequence). The CDR3 is 15 amino acids. Trimming took off 3 bases at V and 0 bases at J, with 14 bases between the two ends. The CDR3, as DNA: TGCAGTGCTAGGCTCCCCACAGGGTACCAAGAGACCCAGTACTTC. Its protein is CSARLPTGYQETQYF.

This clonotype was counted ten times or more. The gene calls are TRBV6-1 and TRBJ1-1; D call uncertain. Germline lookup yields CDR1 MNHNS and CDR2 SASEGT. This CDR3 comprises 15 residues. The germline V and J ends were trimmed by 8 bases and 7 bases, with 23 bases remaining between them. The CDR3: CASRPGEGSFNEAFF. The CDR3 region has the DNA TGTGCCAGCCGCCCCGGGGAAGGCTCCTTTAATGAAGCTTTCTTT.

This clonotype was counted a few times. The V call is TRBV27, the J call TRBJ2-1; 9 bases map to TRBD1. The germline V gene has CDR1 MNHEY and CDR2 SMNVEV (reference sequence). V shed 4 bases, J shed 8 bases, and the junction held 6 bases outside the gene matches. This CDR3 comprises 14 residues. For the CDR3, the DNA is TGTGCCAGCAGTTGGGACAGGGCTATCTATGAGCAGTTCTTC. Residues: CASSWDRAIYEQFF.

J is TRBJ2-7 and V is TRBV21-1. TRBV21-1 is assigned pseudogene status. This CDR3 comprises 11 residues. CDR3 bases: TGTGCCAGCAGCAAAGCTGAAGAGCAGTACTTC. This encodes CASSKAEEQYF.

The chain joins TRBV14 to TRBJ2-5; the match to TRBD2 covers 8 bases. This CDR3 has 14 residues. With V trimmed by 5 bases and J by 3 bases, 5 bases remained unmatched. Germline-derived CDR1 and CDR2 are SGHDN and FVKESK. CDR3 in DNA: TGTGCCAGCAGCGCCGGGACTAGAGAAGAGACCCAGTACTTC. It encodes CASSAGTREETQYF.

CDR3: CSARDSRIVYGYTF. The CDR3 bases are TGCAGTGCTAGAGACTCCAGAATCGTCTATGGCTACACCTTC. This rearrangement joins TRBV20-1 to TRBJ1-2, with D hard to call. This CDR3 has 14 residues. Germline V gene data show CDR1 as DFQATT and CDR2 as SNEGSKA (reference sequence). V was trimmed by 0 bases and J by 4 bases, leaving 12 bases between them.

This sequence joins TRBV11-2 and TRBJ1-3, with D possibly matching TRBD1 (6 bases). CDR3 length equals 14 residues. The ends were cut back, 2 bases at V and 2 bases at J, with 7 bases in the middle. CDR1 and CDR2 from the germline V gene are SGHAT and FQNNGV. In DNA form, the CDR3 reads TGTGCCAGCAGCTTAACAGGGCCTGGAAACACCATATATTTT. Translation gives CASSLTGPGNTIYF.

The genes are TRBV4-1 and TRBJ2-3; D is undetermined. Germline CDR1 and CDR2: MGHRA and YSYEKL. This CDR3 spans 17 amino acids. V lost 0 bases and J 3 bases, leaving 16 bases between the germline ends. The CDR3 reads CASSQDLGFPSTDTQYF. DNA for the CDR3: TGCGCCAGCAGCCAAGATCTTGGCTTTCCGAGTACAGATACGCAGTATTTT.

J is TRBJ1-1 and V is TRBV5-1; 11 bases agree with TRBD1. CDR1 SGHRS and CDR2 YFSETQ come from the germline V gene. This CDR3 comprises 15 residues. The V gene end was trimmed by 4 bases and the J gene end by 4 bases; junction bases not matched to a gene: 6. CDR3 protein: CASSAGQGATTEAFF. CDR3 bases: TGCGCCAGCAGCGCCGGACAGGGGGCAACCACTGAAGCTTTCTTT.

The genes are TRBV14 and TRBJ2-7; the D call may be TRBD1 or TRBD2 (6 bases each). Germline CDR1 is SGHDN and CDR2 is FVKESK. Trimming removed 0 bases from V and 3 bases from J, with 12 bases in between. The CDR3 spans 15 residues. The CDR3 is CASSQDRGTYYEQYF. DNA of the CDR3: TGTGCCAGCAGCCAAGATCGGGGGACATACTACGAGCAGTACTTC.

This clonotype was seen a single time. The chain uses TRBV7-9 and TRBJ2-3; TRBD2 matches 14 bases. Germline lookup yields CDR1 SEHNR and CDR2 FQNEAQ (reference sequence). V was pared by 5 bases and J by 3 bases, with 7 bases of the junction left unmatched. The CDR3 spans 17 residues. CDR3 amino acids: CASSTQGTSGSTDTQYF. CDR3 bases: TGTGCCAGCAGCACCCAAGGGACTAGCGGGAGTACAGATACGCAGTATTTT.

This clonotype came up a few times. DNA of the CDR3: TGTGCCTGGAGTCCGCAACTGAACACTGAAGCTTTCTTT. Translation gives CAWSPQLNTEAFF. The rearrangement joins TRBV30 to TRBJ1-1; D gene unclear. The CDR3 consists of 13 residues. Germline CDR1 and CDR2: GTSNPN and SVGIG (reference sequence). Deletions cut 2 bases from V and 0 bases from J, with 7 bases between.

The CDR3 sequence: CASSFPGQTYEQYF. The CDR3 nucleotides read TGTGCCAGCAGTTTCCCCGGACAGACCTACGAGCAGTACTTC. The chain uses TRBV28 and TRBJ2-7, with a weak D call TRBD1 (6 bases). The CDR3 covers 14 residues. CDR1 MDHEN and CDR2 SYDVKM come from the germline V gene. The germline V and J ends were trimmed by 3 bases and 2 bases, with 11 bases remaining between them.

This chain joins TRBV7-2 and TRBJ2-5, with a tentative D call TRBD2 (6 bases). In germline, CDR1 is SGHTA, CDR2 FQGNSA. The CDR3 runs 13 residues. V lost 3 bases and J 7 bases, leaving 12 bases between the germline ends. The CDR3 reads CASSFLASVTQYF. The CDR3 bases are TGTGCCAGCAGCTTTCTAGCGTCAGTGACCCAGTACTTC.

V usage is TRBV7-9 and J usage is TRBJ2-7, with D perhaps TRBD1 (5 bases). Germline loops: CDR1 SEHNR, CDR2 FQNEAQ (reference sequence). The CDR3 covers 12 residues. Trimming cost V 6 bases and J 3 bases, with 9 bases left between them. The CDR3: CASRTDSYEQYF. CDR3 in DNA: TGTGCCAGCAGAACCGACAGCTACGAGCAGTACTTC.

This clonotype was detected only a few times. The rearrangement uses TRBV6-2 or TRBV6-3 and TRBJ1-5; D is ambiguous. Trimming pared 4 bases from V and 5 bases from J, leaving 12 bases between. From germline, CDR1 is MNHEY and CDR2 SVGEGT. CDR3 length: 14 amino acids. The CDR3 nucleotides are TGTGCCAGCAGTTGGACGGGTCTTCATCAGCCCCAGCATTTT. Protein: CASSWTGLHQPQHF.

The sample holds a few counts of this clonotype. This chain links TRBV29-1 with TRBJ2-3, with D possibly called TRBD1 or TRBD2 (5 bases each). CDR1 and CDR2 from the germline V gene are SQVTM and ANQGSEA. The V end was cut by 3 bases, the J end by 2 bases, with 18 bases between. The CDR3 covers 16 residues. In nucleotides, the CDR3 is TGCAGCGTTGAGGGACCCTTTACACCGTTCACAGATACGCAGTATTTT. This codes for CSVEGPFTPFTDTQYF.

This clonotype occurred many times. The chain joins TRBV5-1 to TRBJ2-1; 12 bases are shared with TRBD2. V shed 1 base and J 6 bases; nucleotides not matched to a gene: 5. The CDR3 runs to 16 residues. Germline V gene sequence: CDR1 SGHRS, CDR2 YFSETQ. CDR3 nucleotides: TGCGCCAGCAGCTTGATAGAGACTAGCGGGAGCAATGAGCAGTTCTTC. Translated: CASSLIETSGSNEQFF.

This clonotype was detected only a few times. The V call is TRBV20-1, the J call TRBJ2-5, with TRBD2 matching 7 bases. The trim removed 1 base at V and 13 bases at J, leaving 15 bases unmatched. This CDR3 has 14 amino acids. The germline CDR1 and CDR2 sequences are DFQATT and SNEGSKA (reference sequence). The CDR3 DNA is TGCAGTGCTAGAGCGGGGGGAGATAGCGGCCGTCTGTACTTC. It is translated as CSARAGGDSGRLYF.

V is TRBV12-3 or TRBV12-4 and J is TRBJ2-3; D gene uncertain. There are 15 residues in the CDR3. Trimming shortened V by 1 base and J by 4 bases, and 12 bases separated the two germline ends. CDR3 coding DNA: TGTGCCAGCAGTTTAGGCGCGTTCTCAGCAGATACGCAGTATTTT. This sequence encodes CASSLGAFSADTQYF.

This clonotype appeared many times. The chain employs TRBV6-1 and TRBJ2-3, with D maybe TRBD2 (5 bases). The CDR3 runs to 17 residues. V was trimmed by 8 bases and J by 0 bases, leaving 21 bases between them. The germline V gene encodes CDR1 MNHNS and CDR2 SASEGT. CDR3 DNA: TGTGCCAGCGGAAGCGGAGCGGCCGTACAAAGCACAGATACGCAGTATTTT. This gives the protein CASGSGAAVQSTDTQYF.

This clonotype was counted many times. The chain is built from TRBV4-2 and TRBJ2-6; TRBD1 might be the D (5 bases). This CDR3 has 19 residues. The germline V and J ends were trimmed by 4 bases and 0 bases, with 19 bases remaining between them. The germline V gene encodes CDR1 LGHNA and CDR2 YNFKEQ. CDR3 amino acids: CASSPTGGAPNSGANVLTF. CDR3 sequence (DNA): TGTGCCAGCAGCCCCACGGGTGGGGCCCCTAACTCTGGGGCCAACGTCCTGACTTTC.

This clonotype has just a few counts. The V call is TRBV27, the J call TRBJ2-5; either TRBD1 or TRBD2 may fit D (5 bases each). This CDR3 is built from 14 residues. Trimming removed 5 bases from V and 0 bases from J, with 10 bases in between. Germline V gives CDR1 MNHEY, CDR2 SMNVEV (reference sequence). This CDR3 is CASSLGPYQETQYF. CDR3 bases: TGTGCCAGCAGTCTGGGACCGTACCAAGAGACCCAGTACTTC.

The gene calls are TRBV16 and TRBJ1-5; a weak D match, TRBD1 (5 bases). Germline V gene data show CDR1 as KGHSY and CDR2 as FQNENV. V lost 7 bases and J 0 bases, leaving 28 bases between the germline ends. The CDR3 is 20 residues long. CDR3 in DNA: TGTGCCAGCACCCCGCGGGGGTGGGACTTCTGGGATAATAGCAATCAGCCCCAGCATTTT. It specifies CASTPRGWDFWDNSNQPQHF.

This clonotype showed up just a few times. The chain joins TRBV4-3 to TRBJ1-1, with 7 bases that match TRBD1. Germline-derived CDR1 and CDR2 are LGHNA and YSLEER. With V trimmed by 5 bases and J by 0 bases, 6 bases remained unmatched. The CDR3 sequence is 15 residues long. CDR3 bases: TGCGCCAGCAGCACAACACAGGGGATGAACACTGAAGCTTTCTTT. Translation: CASSTTQGMNTEAFF.

Many counts were recorded for this clonotype. CDR3 loop: CASSLGQGVGQPQHF. The CDR3 region has the DNA TGTGCCAGCAGCTTGGGGCAGGGGGTTGGACAGCCCCAGCATTTT. This chain connects TRBV5-6 to TRBJ1-5, with TRBD1 identical over 7 bases. Germline CDR1 reads SGHDT; CDR2 reads YYEEEE. This CDR3 is built from 15 residues. V dropped 0 bases and J dropped 7; count of bases not matched to a gene: 7. Together with reference TRBV5-6 and TRBJ1-5, the CDR3 gives the full variable domain: DAGVTQSPTHLIKTRGQQVTLRCSPKSGHDTVSWYQQALGQGPQFIFQYYEEEERQRGNFPDRFSGHQFPNYSSELNVNALLLGDSALYLCASSLGQGVGQPQHFGDGTRLSIL.

This clonotype was observed many times. The genes are TRBV24-1 and TRBJ2-7; D might be TRBD1 or TRBD2, each matching 6 bases. CDR3 length: 15 residues. Germline CDR1 KGHDR, CDR2 SFDVKD. V was pared by 5 bases and J by 5 bases, with 18 bases between. CDR3 protein: CATSAGEGGDDEQYF. DNA for the CDR3: TGTGCCACCAGTGCGGGAGAGGGGGGTGACGACGAGCAGTACTTC.

The V call is TRBV6-2 or TRBV6-3, the J call TRBJ2-3; 8 bases are a match to TRBD1. The V segment lost 7 bases and the J segment 4 bases; nucleotides outside the gene matches: 10. The CDR3 totals 15 residues. Germline CDR1 MNHEY, CDR2 SVGEGT. The CDR3 reads CASMVAGGFPDTQYF. As DNA, the CDR3 is TGTGCCAGCATGGTGGCAGGGGGCTTTCCAGATACGCAGTATTTT.

The V call is TRBV27, the J call TRBJ2-7, with D perhaps TRBD1 (5 bases). Germline lookup yields CDR1 MNHEY and CDR2 SMNVEV (reference sequence). The V end lost 4 bases, the J end lost 3 bases, and 19 bases lay between the germline ends. This CDR3 contains 16 residues. The CDR3 nucleotides read TGTGCCAGCAGTTCAAGGGGCCCACGTCTCCGCTACGAGCAGTACTTC. As protein: CASSSRGPRLRYEQYF.

This clonotype was counted a few times. V and J are TRBV7-3 and TRBJ2-1; 10 nucleotides align to TRBD2. Germline V gene sequence: CDR1 SGHTA, CDR2 FQGTGA. V lost 2 bases, J lost 10 bases, and 11 bases stayed unmatched. The CDR3 sequence is 16 residues long. The DNA of the CDR3 is TGTGCCAGCAGCTTAGTAAATAGCGGGGGGCTTATGGAGCAGTTCTTC. It yields the protein CASSLVNSGGLMEQFF.